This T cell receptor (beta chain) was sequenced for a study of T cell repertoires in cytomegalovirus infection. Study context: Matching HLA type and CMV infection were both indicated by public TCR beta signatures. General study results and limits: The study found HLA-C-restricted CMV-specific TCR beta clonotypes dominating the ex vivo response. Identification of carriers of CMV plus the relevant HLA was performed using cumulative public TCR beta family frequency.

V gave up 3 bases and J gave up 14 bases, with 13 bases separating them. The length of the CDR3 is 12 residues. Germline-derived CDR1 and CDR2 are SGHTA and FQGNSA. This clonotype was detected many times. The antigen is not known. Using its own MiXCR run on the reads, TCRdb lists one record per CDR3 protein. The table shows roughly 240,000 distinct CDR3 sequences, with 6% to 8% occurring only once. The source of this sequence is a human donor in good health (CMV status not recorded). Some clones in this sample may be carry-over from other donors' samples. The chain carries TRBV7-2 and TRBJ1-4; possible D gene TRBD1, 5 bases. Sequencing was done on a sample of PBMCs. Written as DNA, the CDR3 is TGTGCCAGCAGCTTGAGCGGACCAGGGCTGTTTTTT. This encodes CASSLSGPGLFF.